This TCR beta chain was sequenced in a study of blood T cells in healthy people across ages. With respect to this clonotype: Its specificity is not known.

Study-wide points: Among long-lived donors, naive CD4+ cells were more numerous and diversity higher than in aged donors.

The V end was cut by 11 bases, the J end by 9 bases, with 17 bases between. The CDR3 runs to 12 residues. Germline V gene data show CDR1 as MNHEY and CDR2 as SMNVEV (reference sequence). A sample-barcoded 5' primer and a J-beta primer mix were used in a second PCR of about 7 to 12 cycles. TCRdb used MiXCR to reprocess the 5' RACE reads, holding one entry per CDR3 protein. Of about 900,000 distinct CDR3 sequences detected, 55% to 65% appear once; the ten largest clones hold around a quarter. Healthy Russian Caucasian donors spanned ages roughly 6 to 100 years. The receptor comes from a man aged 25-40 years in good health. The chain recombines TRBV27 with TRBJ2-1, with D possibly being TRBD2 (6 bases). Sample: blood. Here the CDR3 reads CASSVGGPEQFF. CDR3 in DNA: TGTGCCTCAAGTGTCGGGGGACCTGAGCAGTTCTTC.